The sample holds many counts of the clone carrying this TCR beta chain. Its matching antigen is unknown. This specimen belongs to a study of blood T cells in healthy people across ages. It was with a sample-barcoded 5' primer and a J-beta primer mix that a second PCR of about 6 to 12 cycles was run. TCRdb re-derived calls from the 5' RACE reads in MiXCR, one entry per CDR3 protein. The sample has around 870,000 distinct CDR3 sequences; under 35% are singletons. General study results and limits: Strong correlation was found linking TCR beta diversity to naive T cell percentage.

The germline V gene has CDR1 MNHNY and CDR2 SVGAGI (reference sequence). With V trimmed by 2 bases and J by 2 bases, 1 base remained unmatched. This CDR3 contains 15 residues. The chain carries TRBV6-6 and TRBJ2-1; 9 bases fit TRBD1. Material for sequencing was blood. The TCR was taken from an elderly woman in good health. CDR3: CASSYGQGPYNEQFF. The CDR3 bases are TGTGCCAGCAGTTACGGACAGGGGCCCTACAATGAGCAGTTCTTC.